This entry features one T cell receptor beta chain sequence. V dropped 0 bases and J dropped 7; count of bases not matched to a gene: 5. CDR1 is LGHNA and CDR2 is YSLEER in the germline V gene. The CDR3 contains 15 residues. The source of the sample is a study of cytomegalovirus exposure and HLA in healthy donors. In the PCR, 60 Vbeta and 13 Jbeta primers were used. Assay: immunoSEQ multiplex PCR; the TCRdb copy retains only in-frame clones and omits some. The table includes over 100,000 clones, approximately 76% detected once. The origin of this receptor is a man in his forties in good health and CMV-seronegative. V gene TRBV4-3 combines with J gene TRBJ1-5; 8 nucleotides agree with TRBD1. Sequencing was carried out using PBMCs. CDR3 DNA sequence: TGCGCCAGCAGCCAAGACAGGGGGCATAACCAGCCCCAGCATTTT. Protein sequence: CASSQDRGHNQPQHF.